These 32 T cell receptor beta chains came from one sample sequenced in a study of PD-L1 blockade in urothelial cancer. Time point: pretreatment peripheral blood. TCRdb's table, derived via immunoSEQ multiplex PCR, lists solely in-frame clones and lacks some. The table includes some 43,000 clones, 65% to 85% detected once. Sequencing used PBMCs, obtained around atezolizumab (anti-PD-L1) treatment. The receptors were sampled from a man aged 60-69 years with urothelial cancer.

This clone was picked up one time. Here the CDR3 reads CASSFEQGVYEQYF. The DNA for the CDR3 is TGTGCCAGCAGCTTTGAACAGGGAGTCTACGAGCAGTACTTC. This chain uses TRBV5-5 with TRBJ2-7; D is possibly TRBD1 (6 bases). With 2 bases removed from V and 3 bases from J, the gap between germline ends came to 12 bases. The germline CDR1 and CDR2 sequences are SGHKS and YYEKEE (reference sequence). This CDR3 has 14 residues.

As concerns this clone: The same CDR3 can be traced to other DNA sequences in this sample. The V call is TRBV11-2, the J call TRBJ1-1; no reliable D call. Trimming pared 3 bases from V and 2 bases from J, leaving 10 bases between. The CDR3 has 14 amino acids. CDR1 is SGHAT, CDR2 FQNNGV, per germline. CDR3 DNA sequence: TGTGCCAGCAGCTTGAACAGAGCAAACACTGAAGCTTTCTTT. Its translation is CASSLNRANTEAFF.

The rearrangement uses TRBV11-2 and TRBJ1-2, with 10 bases that match TRBD1. The CDR3 spans 14 residues. The V gene's germline CDR1 is SGHAT and CDR2 FQNNGV. Unmatched junction bases numbered 7, after V lost 4 bases and J lost 8 bases. The CDR3 is CASSSTGTGEGYTF. CDR3 coding DNA: TGTGCCAGCAGCTCAACCGGGACAGGGGAAGGCTACACCTTC.

The gene calls are TRBV5-6 and TRBJ2-7; TRBD2 matches 8 bases. Unmatched junction bases numbered 6, after V lost 4 bases and J lost 0 bases. Germline-derived CDR1 and CDR2 are SGHDT and YYEEEE. The CDR3 has 15 residues. Here the CDR3 DNA reads TGTGCCAGCAGCCTCCGACTAGCGCTCTCCTACGAGCAGTACTTC. It encodes CASSLRLALSYEQYF.

The chain recombines TRBV5-1 with TRBJ1-1; TRBD1 agrees at 9 bases. CDR1 and CDR2 from the germline V gene are SGHRS and YFSETQ. The CDR3 covers 15 residues. V was pared by 4 bases and J by 5 bases, with 9 bases of the junction left unmatched. Here the CDR3 reads CASSPRVGTGTEAFF. CDR3 DNA sequence: TGCGCCAGCAGCCCGCGGGTCGGGACAGGGACTGAAGCTTTCTTT.

The CDR3 DNA follows: TGTGCCAGTAGTCGGGAGTCCCCAGATACGCAGTATTTT. The encoded protein is CASSRESPDTQYF. The V call is TRBV19, the J call TRBJ2-3, with D tentatively TRBD2 (6 bases). CDR3 length equals 13 residues. The V end was cut by 5 bases, the J end by 4 bases, with 10 bases between. Germline CDR1 LNHDA, CDR2 SQIVND (reference sequence).

V usage is TRBV28 and J usage is TRBJ2-3; unclear D gene. This CDR3 is built from 11 residues. Trimming shortened V by 7 bases and J by 4 bases, and 6 bases separated the two germline ends. CDR1 is MDHEN and CDR2 is SYDVKM in the germline V gene. Here the CDR3 reads CASTYSDTQYF. Written as DNA, the CDR3 is TGTGCCAGCACGTACTCAGATACGCAGTATTTT.

The chain recombines TRBV27 with TRBJ2-7; weak D call: TRBD1 (6 bases). The CDR3 extends over 15 amino acids. V was clipped by 5 bases and J by 7 bases, with 21 bases between them. CDR1 and CDR2 (germline): MNHEY, SMNVEV (reference sequence). The CDR3 is CASSPTGTTGKEQYF. The CDR3 nucleotides are TGTGCCAGCAGTCCTACCGGGACAACCGGAAAGGAGCAGTACTTC.

This clone turned up a few times. This chain connects TRBV15 to TRBJ1-5; the D gene is possibly TRBD1 (6 bases). Germline assignment: CDR1 LNHNV and CDR2 YYDKDF (reference sequence). This CDR3 has 14 residues. Between the trimmed V and J ends, which lost 3 bases and 6 bases, there was a span of 12 bases. CDR3 amino acids: CATSRDRGSQPQHF. The CDR3 nucleotides are TGTGCCACCAGCAGGGACAGAGGAAGTCAGCCCCAGCATTTT.

This clone has a handful of counts. V gene TRBV27 combines with J gene TRBJ1-6; possibly TRBD1 for D (6 bases). Germline V lookup: CDR1 MNHEY, CDR2 SMNVEV (reference sequence). Trimming took 1 base from V and 8 from J, leaving 15 bases between them. This CDR3 is 16 amino acids long. The CDR3 DNA follows: TGTGCCAGCAGTTTATTGCCGCAGGGGAGGGATTCACCCCTCCACTTT. Encoded protein: CASSLLPQGRDSPLHF.

The chain combines TRBV15 with TRBJ2-2; 10 nucleotides align to TRBD2. The length of the CDR3 is 14 residues. The J segment lost 7 bases and the V segment lost 3 bases, leaving 2 bases of the junction unmatched. Germline V gene data show CDR1 as LNHNV and CDR2 as YYDKDF (reference sequence). In DNA, the CDR3 is TGTGCCACCAGCAGGGAGCGGGGGGGCGGGGAGCTGTTTTTT. Its translation is CATSRERGGGELFF.

The rearrangement uses TRBV6-5 and TRBJ2-7, with 9 bases identical to TRBD2. The CDR3 contains 16 residues. Trimming took 0 bases from V and 0 from J; bases not matched to a gene: 3. Germline V gene sequence: CDR1 MNHEY, CDR2 SVGAGI. DNA for the CDR3: TGTGCCAGCAGTTACTCTGCGGGACTAGCCTCCTACGAGCAGTACTTC. This sequence encodes CASSYSAGLASYEQYF.

The V and J genes are TRBV7-9 and TRBJ1-5; the D gene is possibly TRBD1 (6 bases). CDR1 and CDR2 (germline): SEHNR, FQNEAQ (reference sequence). This CDR3 contains 14 residues. The V gene lost 3 bases and the J gene lost 6 bases, with 12 bases spanning the gap. In DNA, the CDR3 is TGTGCCAGCAGCTTGACAGGTTCCTTTCAGCCCCAGCATTTT. As protein: CASSLTGSFQPQHF. Using reference TRBV7-9 and TRBJ1-5 for the parts outside the CDR3, the full variable domain is DTGVSQNPRHKITKRGQNVTFRCDPISEHNRLYWYRQTLGQGPEFLTYFQNEAQLEKSRLLSDRFSAERPKGSFSTLEIQRTEQGDSAMYLCASSLTGSFQPQHFGDGTRLSIL.

This clone was detected a few times. The rearrangement uses TRBV11-3 and TRBJ2-5, with D possibly TRBD1 on 5 matching bases. The germline gives CDR1 SGHNT, CDR2 YENEEA. Trimming stripped 5 bases from V and 4 bases from J, with 14 bases between. The length of the CDR3 is 14 residues. CDR3 sequence (DNA): TGTGCCAGCAGCCCAGACAGCCTGGGAGAGACCCAGTACTTC. Residues: CASSPDSLGETQYF. The whole variable domain, remainder taken from reference TRBV11-3 and TRBJ2-5, is EAGVVQSPRYKIIEKKQPVAFWCNPISGHNTLYWYLQNLGQGPELLIRYENEEAVDDSQLPKDRFSAERLKGVDSTLKIQPAELGDSAVYLCASSPDSLGETQYFGPGTRLLVL.

The chain employs TRBV27 and TRBJ1-6, with D perhaps matching TRBD1 (5 bases). The CDR3 is made up of 12 amino acids. Germline-derived CDR1 and CDR2 are MNHEY and SMNVEV (reference sequence). V was shortened by 4 bases and J by 7 bases, with 5 bases between the two germline ends. The CDR3 DNA follows: TGTGCCAGCAGTTACAGGAATTCACCCCTCCACTTT. Translated: CASSYRNSPLHF.

The chain employs TRBV15 and TRBJ2-2, with TRBD2 as a possible D gene (5 bases). The CDR3 is 16 amino acids. The germline gives CDR1 LNHNV, CDR2 YYDKDF (reference sequence). The V end lost 1 base, the J end lost 1 base, and 10 bases lay between the germline ends. The CDR3 sequence is CATSRARSENTGELFF. CDR3 bases: TGTGCCACCAGCAGAGCGCGTAGCGAGAACACCGGGGAGCTGTTTTTT.

The rearrangement joins TRBV18 to TRBJ2-5, with 8 bases aligning to TRBD2. There are 16 residues in the CDR3. Germline CDR1 KGHSH, CDR2 LQKENI. The V and J ends lost 1 base and 5 bases, in that order; junction bases with no gene match: 9. The CDR3 region is CASSPLDSGIGETQYF. Here the CDR3 DNA reads TGTGCCAGCTCACCACTGGATAGCGGGATTGGGGAGACCCAGTACTTC.

Here the CDR3 reads CASEFTYYYGYTF. The CDR3 coding sequence is TGTGCCAGTGAGTTTACTTATTACTATGGCTACACCTTC. This chain joins TRBV6-1 and TRBJ1-2; D is unclear. The CDR3 is 13 amino acids. Germline V gene lookup returns CDR1 MNHNS and CDR2 SASEGT. Trimming removed 9 bases at V and 3 bases at J, with 14 bases between.

The chain combines TRBV10-2 with TRBJ1-2; D perhaps matches TRBD1 (6 bases). There are 12 residues in the CDR3. CDR1 is WSHSY and CDR2 is SAAADI in the germline V gene. Trimming cost V 3 bases and J 7 bases, with 9 bases left between them. The chain's CDR3 is CASSEAGAGYTF. In DNA form, the CDR3 reads TGCGCCAGCAGTGAAGCAGGGGCTGGCTACACCTTC.

This chain uses TRBV28 with TRBJ1-2; 7 nucleotides match TRBD1. Trimming cost V 6 bases and J 2 bases; bases outside gene matches: 9. The length of the CDR3 is 15 residues. Germline CDR1 and CDR2: MDHEN and SYDVKM. CDR3 DNA: TGTGCCAGCAGGAGACAGGGTAGCTTCAACTATGGCTACACCTTC. Translated, it gives CASRRQGSFNYGYTF.

V usage is TRBV6-1 and J usage is TRBJ1-5, with D unresolved. CDR1 and CDR2 (germline): MNHNS, SASEGT. The CDR3 consists of 12 residues. V lost 7 bases and J lost 6, with 10 bases in between. CDR3 sequence (DNA): TGTGCCAGCAAAACCGGAGGTCAGCCCCAGCATTTT. Its protein product is CASKTGGQPQHF.

The rearrangement joins TRBV11-2 to TRBJ2-7, with D maybe TRBD1 (6 bases). The CDR3 loop spans 13 amino acids. From germline, CDR1 is SGHAT and CDR2 FQNNGV. With 5 bases removed from V and 0 bases from J, the gap between germline ends came to 8 bases. CDR3 coding DNA: TGTGCCAGCAGCAGGGACACCTCCTACGAGCAGTACTTC. This encodes CASSRDTSYEQYF.

The gene calls are TRBV10-3 and TRBJ2-5, with unresolved D. Germline assignment: CDR1 ENHRY and CDR2 SYGVKD. The V end was cut by 0 bases, the J end by 2 bases, with 7 bases between. The CDR3 is 14 amino acids. The CDR3 DNA is TGTGCCATCAGTGAGTCCCCAGGACAAGAGACCCAGTACTTC. It yields the protein CAISESPGQETQYF.

The genes are TRBV5-1 and TRBJ1-3, with D possibly matching TRBD1 (6 bases). This CDR3 comprises 15 residues. V was cut by 6 bases and J by 0 bases, with 13 bases left in between. CDR1 SGHRS and CDR2 YFSETQ come from the germline V gene. The CDR3 reads CASKSTGSSGNTIYF. In nucleotides, the CDR3 is TGCGCCAGCAAGAGTACAGGGAGCTCTGGAAACACCATATATTTT. The full variable domain, with the rest looked up from reference TRBV5-1 and TRBJ1-3, is KAGVTQTPRYLIKTRGQQVTLSCSPISGHRSVSWYQQTPGQGLQFLFEYFSETQRNKGNFPGRFSGRQFSNSRSEMNVSTLELGDSALYLCASKSTGSSGNTIYFGEGSWLTVV.

The V call is TRBV7-9, the J call TRBJ1-4, with 12 bases that match TRBD1. The V and J ends lost 5 bases and 1 base, in that order; junction bases with no gene match: 8. Germline V lookup: CDR1 SEHNR, CDR2 FQNEAQ (reference sequence). The CDR3 is 18 residues long. CDR3 protein: CASSDKGQGARTNEKLFF. DNA for the CDR3: TGTGCCAGCAGCGACAAGGGACAGGGGGCGAGAACTAATGAAAAACTGTTTTTT.

The chain recombines TRBV6-5 with TRBJ1-3; no firm D call. The CDR3 contains 12 residues. Trimming left V 6 bases short and J 3 bases short, with 6 bases between. Germline values: CDR1 MNHEY, CDR2 SVGAGI. This CDR3 reads CASSRFGNTIYF. DNA of the CDR3: TGTGCCAGCAGCCGTTTTGGAAACACCATATATTTT.

The chain uses TRBV6-6 and TRBJ2-7; D may be TRBD1 (6 bases). V was pared by 7 bases and J by 3 bases, with 10 bases between. The CDR3 spans 12 residues. Per the germline V gene, CDR1 is MNHNY and CDR2 is SVGAGI (reference sequence). As DNA, the CDR3 is TGTGCCAGCATCGGGGACAACTACGAGCAGTACTTC. Translating it yields CASIGDNYEQYF.

V usage is TRBV9 and J usage is TRBJ2-3; 11 bases fit TRBD2. Trimming took 7 bases from V and 6 from J; bases not matched to a gene: 10. This CDR3 comprises 15 residues. Germline-derived CDR1 and CDR2 are SGDLS and YYNGEE. CDR3 loop: CASGWGTSGTDTQYF. CDR3 nucleotide sequence: TGTGCCAGCGGGTGGGGGACTAGCGGAACCGATACGCAGTATTTT.

The rearrangement joins TRBV5-1 to TRBJ2-2, with D perhaps TRBD2 (5 bases). The germline V and J ends were trimmed by 9 bases and 2 bases, with 14 bases remaining between them. The CDR3 runs 14 residues. Per the germline V gene, CDR1 is SGHRS and CDR2 is YFSETQ. CDR3 loop: CATQLGSNTGELFF. CDR3 DNA sequence: TGCGCCACCCAACTAGGATCCAACACCGGGGAGCTGTTTTTT.

The chain recombines TRBV18 with TRBJ1-4; possible D gene TRBD1, 6 bases. Germline assignment: CDR1 KGHSH and CDR2 LQKENI. Trimming removed 6 bases at V and 4 bases at J, with 12 bases between. The CDR3 is 14 residues long. The CDR3 here is CASSYDRINEKLFF. The CDR3 bases are TGTGCCAGCTCTTATGACAGGATTAATGAAAAACTGTTTTTT.

In nucleotides, the CDR3 is TGTGCCAGCAGTTGGGACAGACCCCAAGAGACCCAGTACTTC. It is translated as CASSWDRPQETQYF. This chain connects TRBV28 to TRBJ2-5; 7 bases are shared with TRBD1. The V segment lost 4 bases and the J segment 1 base; nucleotides outside the gene matches: 3. Germline V CDR1 and CDR2: MDHEN, SYDVKM. This CDR3 contains 14 residues.

The sample holds a few counts of this clone. One junction end does not reproduce the germline sequence, and a read error may be involved. V and J are TRBV27 and TRBJ2-7; a possible D gene is TRBD1 (5 bases). The CDR3 runs 13 residues. Germline-derived CDR1 and CDR2 are MNHEY and SMNVEV (reference sequence). The CDR3 here is CASSISRGHEQYF. The CDR3 DNA follows: TGTGCCAGCAGTATATCAAGGGGTCACGAGCAGTACTTC.